This entry is about one TCR beta chain. Its antigen remains undetermined. Base qualities are not at hand, and no much larger clone is one base apart. This specimen belongs to a study of T cell changes during pregnancy in multiple sclerosis (dated by TCRdb to the late 2010s). As for the study more broadly: The study examined how the T cell repertoire changed over the course of pregnancy in women with multiple sclerosis.

From its cysteine to its phenylalanine, the CDR3 spans 13 amino acids. The retained sequence is limited to the CDR3, 39 bases, with the frame set at the first base. Trimming removed 4 bases from V and 5 bases from J, leaving 11 bases between the germline ends. CDR1 and CDR2 are drawn from the germline V gene: SGHNT, YENEEA. The library was made by the immunoSEQ multiplex PCR assay. TCRdb holds this immuneACCESS table with in-frame rearrangements only. Some clones are missing; in checked studies, unresolved V genes explain under half, and the rest has no known cause. In this sample the table shows tens of thousands of clones, about 87% of which occur a single time. The ten largest account for 0.89% of the sample.

Rearrangement joined TRBV11-3 to TRBJ2-5; a weak D assignment points to TRBD1 (5 bases agree). The TCR originated in a female donor in good health, enrolled as a control in a pregnancy study. The sample was peripheral blood, taken in the first trimester of pregnancy. Read as DNA, the sequence is TGTGCCAGCAGCTCGGACACTTGGGAGACCCAGTACTTC. Protein translation: CASSSDTWETQYF.